The text below deals with one T cell receptor beta chain. Its antigen is not yet known. One base away there is no much larger clone; base qualities are not given. TCRbeta CDR3 regions were amplified from genomic DNA by means of the immunoSEQ Assay, a bias-controlled multiplex PCR. The study's processing was this. Within the assay, amplification of reference gene primers was used to estimate how many nucleated cells each sample contained. To quantify the absolute abundance of each unique TCRbeta CDR3 rearrangement, sequence reads were collapsed and filtered. For each sample, productive Simpson clonality was calculated by taking the square root of Simpson's diversity index across productive rearrangements. The source is immuneACCESS, and TCRdb retained only in-frame sequences with V and J called. Part of the clones is not carried over; for the studies checked, unresolved V genes explain less than half of this, and the remainder is unexplained. That table furnishes V, J and clone size, whereas the DNA furnished D and trimming. For this sample there are over 50,000 clones; approximately 84% appear just once. 13% to 15% of the sample rests with the top ten.

The data are from a study of blood T cell repertoires in COVID-19 (dated by TCRdb to about 2020). Regarding the research as a whole: Collaborator samples came from the United States, Italy and Spain and covered acute and convalescent phases of COVID-19. The material from the prospective study consisted of cDNA or gDNA derived from T cells, B-cell-depleted T cells, or PBMCs. Deeply sampled blood TCRbeta repertoires from subjects exposed to, actively infected with, or recovered from COVID-19 were included in the dataset. A freely available public database, intended as a resource for researchers studying the immune response to SARS-CoV-2, is where the repertoires were released. The samples were drawn from the first 160 participants of the ongoing ImmuneRACE study and from 1,254 subjects provided by 6 global collaborators. The sample metadata nearly always contained a de-identified subject ID, COVID-19 status, age in years and sex. Where available, HLA class I and class II types were taken from metadata supplied by the sample provider and were not determined by assay-based typing.

General study outcomes and caveats: Clinical and demographic metadata were provided uncurated, with the amount varying by source and participant.

Collaborating institutions collected whole blood in K2EDTA tubes following their own protocols. For TCRbeta analysis, collaborator samples were shipped as frozen whole blood, as isolated PBMCs, or as DNA extracted from either sample type. The TCR sequence derives from a human donor in a cohort sampled during active COVID-19. What was sequenced was peripheral blood.

The DNA is as follows: TGTGCCAGCAGCCCAGGTCACAGGGCCGGAGATACGCAGTATTTT. It is translated as CASSPGHRAGDTQYF. The chain is made from TRBV7-9 and TRBJ2-3, with TRBD1 tentatively as D gene (6 bases match). V is reduced by 5 bases and J by 5 bases, leaving a spacing of 17 bases between them. The germline V gene (reference sequence) sets CDR1 to SEHNR and CDR2 to FQNEAQ. The CDR3, from cysteine to phenylalanine, totals 15 residues. Of all the DNA, just the CDR3 is kept, 45 bases in frame from base 1.